The present TCR beta chain was sequenced within a study of blood T cell repertoires in COVID-19. Study-level background: Samples of COVID-19 (acute and convalescent) were obtained from the United States, Italy and Spain. Sample material is recorded as cDNA or gDNA derived from T cells, B-cell-depleted T cells, or PBMCs.

Under the authors' procedure: Amplified reference gene primers provided the basis for estimating nucleated cell counts. Data came from immunoSEQ multiplex PCR; TCRdb stores just in-frame clones and leaves some out. V, J and clone size reflect that table, while D and trimming were determined from the DNA. The sample records about 190,000 clones, around 79% being singletons. V shed 5 bases and J shed 6 bases, with 13 bases lying between them. The germline V gene encodes CDR1 SGHTA and CDR2 FQGTGA. The CDR3 has 13 residues. The chain couples TRBV7-3 to TRBJ1-1; D gene ambiguous. Sequenced material: peripheral blood. The source is a man aged 50-59 years who had recovered from COVID-19. The CDR3 coding sequence is TGTGCCAGCAGCCTCGCAGGAGGATCTGAAGCTTTCTTT. This gives the protein CASSLAGGSEAFF.